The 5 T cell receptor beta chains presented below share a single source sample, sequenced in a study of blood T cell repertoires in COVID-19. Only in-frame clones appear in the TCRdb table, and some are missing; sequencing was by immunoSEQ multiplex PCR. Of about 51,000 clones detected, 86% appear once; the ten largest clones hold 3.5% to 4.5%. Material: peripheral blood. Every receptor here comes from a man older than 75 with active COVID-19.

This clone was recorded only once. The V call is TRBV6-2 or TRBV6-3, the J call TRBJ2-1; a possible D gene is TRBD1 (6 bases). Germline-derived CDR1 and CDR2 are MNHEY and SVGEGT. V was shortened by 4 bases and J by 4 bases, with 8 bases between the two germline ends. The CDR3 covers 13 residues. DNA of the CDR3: TGTGCCAGCAGTTGGACAGATTACAATGAGCAGTTCTTC. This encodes CASSWTDYNEQFF.

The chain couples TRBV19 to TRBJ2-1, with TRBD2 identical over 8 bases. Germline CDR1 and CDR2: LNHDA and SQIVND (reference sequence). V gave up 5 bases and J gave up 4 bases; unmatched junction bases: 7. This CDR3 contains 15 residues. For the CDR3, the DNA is TGTGCCAGTAGTGGCAATAGCGGGGTTTACAATGAGCAGTTCTTC. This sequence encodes CASSGNSGVYNEQFF.

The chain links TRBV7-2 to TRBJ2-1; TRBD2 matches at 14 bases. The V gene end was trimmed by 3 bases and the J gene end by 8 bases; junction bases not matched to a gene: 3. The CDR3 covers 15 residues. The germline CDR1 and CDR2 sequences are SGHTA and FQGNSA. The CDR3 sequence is CASSFLGLAGDEQFF. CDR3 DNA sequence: TGTGCCAGCAGCTTCTTGGGACTAGCGGGGGATGAGCAGTTCTTC. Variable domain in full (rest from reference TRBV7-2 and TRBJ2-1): GAGVSQSPSNKVTEKGKDVELRCDPISGHTALYWYRQSLGQGLEFLIYFQGNSAPDKSGLPSDRFSAERTGGSVSTLTIQRTQQEDSAVYLCASSFLGLAGDEQFFGPGTRLTVL.

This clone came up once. This CDR3 is CASRTPGTSGSRWYF. CDR3 nucleotides: TGTGCCAGCCGTACCCCCGGGACTAGCGGGAGTAGGTGGTACTTC. This chain links TRBV27 with TRBJ2-7, with 14 positions matching TRBD2. J lost 12 bases, V lost 8 bases, and 15 bases had no gene match. Germline-derived CDR1 and CDR2 are MNHEY and SMNVEV (reference sequence). The CDR3 spans 15 residues.

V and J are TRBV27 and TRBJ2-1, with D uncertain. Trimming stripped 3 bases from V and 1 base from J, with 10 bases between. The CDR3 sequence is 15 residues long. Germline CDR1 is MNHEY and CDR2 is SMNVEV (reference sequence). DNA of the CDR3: TGTGCCAGCAGTTTGGTTCGGGTATCCTACAATGAGCAGTTCTTC. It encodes CASSLVRVSYNEQFF.